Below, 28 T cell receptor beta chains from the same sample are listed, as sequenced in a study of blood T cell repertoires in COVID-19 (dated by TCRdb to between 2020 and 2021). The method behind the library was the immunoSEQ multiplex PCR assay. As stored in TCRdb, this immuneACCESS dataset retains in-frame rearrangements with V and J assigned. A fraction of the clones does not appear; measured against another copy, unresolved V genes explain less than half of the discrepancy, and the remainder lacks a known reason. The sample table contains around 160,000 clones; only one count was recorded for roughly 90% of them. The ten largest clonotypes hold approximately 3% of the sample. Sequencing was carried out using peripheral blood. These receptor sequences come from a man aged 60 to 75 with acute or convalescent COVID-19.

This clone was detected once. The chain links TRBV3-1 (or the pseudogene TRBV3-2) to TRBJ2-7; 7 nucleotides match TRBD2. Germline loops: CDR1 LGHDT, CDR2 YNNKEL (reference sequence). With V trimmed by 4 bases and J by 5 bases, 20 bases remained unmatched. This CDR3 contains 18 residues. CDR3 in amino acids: CASSPGPSGEGPVDEQYF. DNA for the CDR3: TGTGCCAGCAGCCCAGGGCCCAGCGGGGAGGGTCCCGTGGACGAGCAGTACTTC.

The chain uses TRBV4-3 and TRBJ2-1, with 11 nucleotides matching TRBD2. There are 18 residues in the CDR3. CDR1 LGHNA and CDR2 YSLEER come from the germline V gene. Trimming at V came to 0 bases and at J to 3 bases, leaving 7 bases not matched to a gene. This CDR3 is CASSQDHASGGFYNEQFF. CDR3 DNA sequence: TGCGCCAGCAGCCAAGATCATGCTAGCGGGGGGTTCTACAATGAGCAGTTCTTC.

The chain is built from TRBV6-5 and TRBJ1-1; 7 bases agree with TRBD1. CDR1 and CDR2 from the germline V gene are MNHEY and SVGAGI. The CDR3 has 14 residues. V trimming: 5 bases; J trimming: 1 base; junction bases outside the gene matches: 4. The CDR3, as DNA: TGTGCCAGCAGTCCGGACAGGAAGAACACTGAAGCTTTCTTT. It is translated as CASSPDRKNTEAFF.

CDR3 DNA sequence: TGTGCCAGCAGCTTAAGGGGGGGACGTAACAATGAGCAGTTCTTC. This encodes CASSLRGGRNNEQFF. The genes are TRBV7-3 and TRBJ2-1; 7 bases agree with TRBD2. Germline loops: CDR1 SGHTA, CDR2 FQGTGA. After removal of 1 base from V and 5 bases from J, the junction contained 5 bases not matched to a gene. The CDR3 extends over 15 amino acids.

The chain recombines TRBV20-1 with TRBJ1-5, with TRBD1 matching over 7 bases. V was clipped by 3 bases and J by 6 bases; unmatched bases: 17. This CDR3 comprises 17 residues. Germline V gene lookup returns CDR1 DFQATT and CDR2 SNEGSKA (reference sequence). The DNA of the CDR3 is TGCAGTGCTAGTGGTGGAGGGGGCGCCGGGATGGGTCAGCCCCAGCATTTT. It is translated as CSASGGGGAGMGQPQHF.

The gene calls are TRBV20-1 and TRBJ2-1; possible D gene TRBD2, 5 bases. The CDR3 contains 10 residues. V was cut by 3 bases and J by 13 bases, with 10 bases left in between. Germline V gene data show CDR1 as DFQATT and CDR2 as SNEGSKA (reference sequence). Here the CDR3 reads CSARIREQFF. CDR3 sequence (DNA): TGCAGTGCTAGGATTCGGGAACAGTTCTTC.

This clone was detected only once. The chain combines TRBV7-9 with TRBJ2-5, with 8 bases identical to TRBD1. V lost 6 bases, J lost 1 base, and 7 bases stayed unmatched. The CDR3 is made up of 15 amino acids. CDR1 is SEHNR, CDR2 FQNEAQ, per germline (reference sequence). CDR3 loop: CASSPDRVFQETQYF. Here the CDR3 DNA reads TGTGCCAGCAGTCCGGACAGGGTGTTCCAAGAGACCCAGTACTTC.

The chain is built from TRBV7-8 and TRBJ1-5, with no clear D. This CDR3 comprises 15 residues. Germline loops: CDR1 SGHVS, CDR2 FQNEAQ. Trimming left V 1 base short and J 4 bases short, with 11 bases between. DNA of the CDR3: TGTGCCAGCAGCTTAGAGGAGGGTCGTAATCAGCCCCAGCATTTT. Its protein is CASSLEEGRNQPQHF.

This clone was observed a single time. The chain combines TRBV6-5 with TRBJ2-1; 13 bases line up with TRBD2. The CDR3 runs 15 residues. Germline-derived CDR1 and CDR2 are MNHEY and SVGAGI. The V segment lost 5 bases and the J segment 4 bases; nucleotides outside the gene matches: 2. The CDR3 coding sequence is TGTGCCAGCAGTAGACTAGCGGGGGGTTACAATGAGCAGTTCTTC. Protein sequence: CASSRLAGGYNEQFF.

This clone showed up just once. The CDR3 is CASSRRGTGGYEQYF. In DNA form, the CDR3 reads TGTGCCAGCAGCCGCAGAGGGACAGGGGGCTACGAGCAGTACTTC. V is TRBV7-2 and J is TRBJ2-7, with 11 bases matching TRBD1. Germline CDR1 SGHTA, CDR2 FQGNSA. After removal of 5 bases from V and 3 bases from J, the junction contained 6 bases not matched to a gene. The CDR3 runs 15 residues.

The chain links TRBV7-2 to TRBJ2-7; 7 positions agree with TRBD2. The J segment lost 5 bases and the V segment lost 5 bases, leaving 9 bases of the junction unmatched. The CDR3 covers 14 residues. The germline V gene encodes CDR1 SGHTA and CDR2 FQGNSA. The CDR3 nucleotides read TGTGCCAGCAGCACCGGGAGCGGGGACCACGAGCAGTACTTC. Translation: CASSTGSGDHEQYF.

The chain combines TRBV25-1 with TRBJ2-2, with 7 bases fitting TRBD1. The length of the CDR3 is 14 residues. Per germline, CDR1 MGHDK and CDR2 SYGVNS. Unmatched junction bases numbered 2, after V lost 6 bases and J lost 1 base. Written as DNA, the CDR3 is TGTGCCAGCAGCCGACAGGGGAACACCGGGGAGCTGTTTTTT. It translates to CASSRQGNTGELFF. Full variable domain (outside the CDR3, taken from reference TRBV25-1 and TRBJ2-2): EADIYQTPRYLVIGTGKKITLECSQTMGHDKMYWYQQDPGMELHLIHYSYGVNSTEKGDLSSESTVSRIRTEHFPLTLESARPSHTSQYLCASSRQGNTGELFFGEGSRLTVL.

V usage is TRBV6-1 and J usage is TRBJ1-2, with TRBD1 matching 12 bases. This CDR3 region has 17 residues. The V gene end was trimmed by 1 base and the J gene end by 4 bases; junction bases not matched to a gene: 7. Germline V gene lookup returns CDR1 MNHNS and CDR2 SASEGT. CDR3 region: CASSEVVGTGGTYGYTF. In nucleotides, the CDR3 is TGTGCCAGCAGTGAAGTTGTAGGGACAGGGGGCACCTATGGCTACACCTTC.

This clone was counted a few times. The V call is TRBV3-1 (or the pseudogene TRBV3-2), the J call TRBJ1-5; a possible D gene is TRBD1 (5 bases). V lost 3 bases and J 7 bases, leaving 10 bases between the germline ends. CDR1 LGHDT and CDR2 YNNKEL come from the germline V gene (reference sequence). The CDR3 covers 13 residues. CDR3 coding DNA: TGTGCCAGCAGCCAGTTTTCAGGGCAGCCCCAGCATTTT. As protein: CASSQFSGQPQHF.

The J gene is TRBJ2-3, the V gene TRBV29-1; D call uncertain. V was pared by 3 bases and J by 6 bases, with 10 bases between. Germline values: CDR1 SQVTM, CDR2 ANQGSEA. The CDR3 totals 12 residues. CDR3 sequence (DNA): TGCAGCGTTGAGGCTAGTAAGGATACGCAGTATTTT. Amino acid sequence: CSVEASKDTQYF.

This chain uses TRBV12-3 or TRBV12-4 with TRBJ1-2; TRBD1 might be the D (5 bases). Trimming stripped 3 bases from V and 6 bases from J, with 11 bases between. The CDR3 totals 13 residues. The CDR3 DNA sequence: TGTGCCAGCAGTTTCGGACAAGCAAATGGCTACACCTTC. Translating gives CASSFGQANGYTF.

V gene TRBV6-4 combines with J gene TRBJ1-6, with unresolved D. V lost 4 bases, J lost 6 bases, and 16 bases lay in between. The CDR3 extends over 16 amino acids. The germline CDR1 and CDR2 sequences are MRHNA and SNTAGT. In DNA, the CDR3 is TGTGCCAGCAGTGTGAATGGAGATAACCTTAATTCACCCCTCCACTTT. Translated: CASSVNGDNLNSPLHF.

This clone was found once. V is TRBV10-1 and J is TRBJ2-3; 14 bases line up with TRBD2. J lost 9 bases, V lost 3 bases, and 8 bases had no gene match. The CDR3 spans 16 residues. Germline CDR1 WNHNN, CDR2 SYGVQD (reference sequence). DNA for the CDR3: TGCGCCAGCAGTGAAAGGACTAGCGGGGGGAAAAGCACGCAGTATTTT. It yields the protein CASSERTSGGKSTQYF.

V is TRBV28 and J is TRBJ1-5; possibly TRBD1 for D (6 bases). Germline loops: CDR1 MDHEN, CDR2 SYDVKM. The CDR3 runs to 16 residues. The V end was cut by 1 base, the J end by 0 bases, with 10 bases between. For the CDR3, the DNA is TGTGCCAGCAGTTTATTGGGGGCCAATAGCAATCAGCCCCAGCATTTT. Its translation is CASSLLGANSNQPQHF.

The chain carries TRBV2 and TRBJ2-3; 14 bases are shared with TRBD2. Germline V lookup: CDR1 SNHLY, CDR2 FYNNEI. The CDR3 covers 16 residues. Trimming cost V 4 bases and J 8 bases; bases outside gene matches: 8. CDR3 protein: CASSGGTSGGRGTQYF. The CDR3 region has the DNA TGTGCCAGCAGTGGAGGGACTAGCGGGGGTAGGGGTACGCAGTATTTT.

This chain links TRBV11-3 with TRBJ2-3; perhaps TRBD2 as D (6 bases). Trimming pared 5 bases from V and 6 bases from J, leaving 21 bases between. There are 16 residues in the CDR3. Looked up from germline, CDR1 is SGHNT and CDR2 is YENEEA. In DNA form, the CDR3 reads TGTGCCAGCAGCGCAGGGTTTCAGGGAGGAGGGGATACGCAGTATTTT. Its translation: CASSAGFQGGGDTQYF.

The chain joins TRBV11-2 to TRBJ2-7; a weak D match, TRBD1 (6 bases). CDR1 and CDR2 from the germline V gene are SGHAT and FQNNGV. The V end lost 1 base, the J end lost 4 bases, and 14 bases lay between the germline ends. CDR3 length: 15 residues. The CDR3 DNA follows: TGTGCCAGCAGCTTAGGTCAGGGGTCTGTGTACGAGCAGTACTTC. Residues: CASSLGQGSVYEQYF. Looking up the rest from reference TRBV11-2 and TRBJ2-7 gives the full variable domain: EAGVAQSPRYKIIEKRQSVAFWCNPISGHATLYWYQQILGQGPKLLIQFQNNGVVDDSQLPKDRFSAERLKGVDSTLKIQPAKLEDSAVYLCASSLGQGSVYEQYFGPGTRLTVT.

CDR3 in DNA: TGTGCCAGTAAACCAACCAATTACAGGGCCGACCTCAATCAGCCCCAGCATTTT. Translating gives CASKPTNYRADLNQPQHF. This sequence joins TRBV19 and TRBJ1-5; maybe TRBD1 (6 bases). The CDR3 loop spans 18 amino acids. CDR1 is LNHDA, CDR2 SQIVND, per germline (reference sequence). Trimming removed 7 bases from V and 3 bases from J, with 25 bases in between. Supplemented by reference TRBV19 and TRBJ1-5, the full variable domain reads DGGITQSPKYLFRKEGQNVTLSCEQNLNHDAMYWYRQDPGQGLRLIYYSQIVNDFQKGDIAEGYSVSREKKESFPLTVTSAQKNPTAFYLCASKPTNYRADLNQPQHFGDGTRLSIL.

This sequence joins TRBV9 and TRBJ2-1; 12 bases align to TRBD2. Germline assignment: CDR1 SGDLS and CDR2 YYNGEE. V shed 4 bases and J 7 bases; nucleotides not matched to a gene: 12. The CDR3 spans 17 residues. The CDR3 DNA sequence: TGTGCCAGCAGCCCTCGACTAGCGGGGGCCCCGGAGAATGAGCAGTTCTTC. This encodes CASSPRLAGAPENEQFF.

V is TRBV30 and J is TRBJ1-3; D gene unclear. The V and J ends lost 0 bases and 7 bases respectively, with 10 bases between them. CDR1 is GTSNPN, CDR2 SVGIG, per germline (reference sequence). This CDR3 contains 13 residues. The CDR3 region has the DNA TGTGCCTGGAGTGTACGAGTTATGAACACCATATATTTT. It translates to CAWSVRVMNTIYF.

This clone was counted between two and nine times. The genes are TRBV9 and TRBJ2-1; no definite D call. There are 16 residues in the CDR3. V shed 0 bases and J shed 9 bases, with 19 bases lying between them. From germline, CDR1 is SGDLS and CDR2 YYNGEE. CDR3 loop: CASSVAVIAKPGEQFF. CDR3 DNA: TGTGCCAGCAGCGTAGCAGTGATCGCCAAGCCAGGTGAGCAGTTCTTC.

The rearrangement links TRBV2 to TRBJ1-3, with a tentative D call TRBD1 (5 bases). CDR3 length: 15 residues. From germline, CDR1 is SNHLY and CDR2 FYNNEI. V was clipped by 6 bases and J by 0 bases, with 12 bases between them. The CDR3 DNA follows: TGTGCCAGCAGCCCAGGGATTTCCTCTGGAAACACCATATATTTT. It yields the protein CASSPGISSGNTIYF.

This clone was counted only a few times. CDR3 bases: TGTGCCAGCAGTTATAGTGGAACAGGGAGAAGAAATCAGCCCCAGCATTTT. Encoded protein: CASSYSGTGRRNQPQHF. V usage is TRBV6-2 or TRBV6-3 and J usage is TRBJ1-5; a possible D gene is TRBD1 (6 bases). The V end lost 3 bases, the J end lost 4 bases, and 19 bases lay between the germline ends. This CDR3 has 17 residues. Germline CDR1 reads MNHEY; CDR2 reads SVGEGT.